One and the same sample provided the 6 T cell receptor beta chains below, sequenced in a study of shared clonotypes between healthy human individuals. Libraries were prepared by immunoSEQ multiplex PCR; TCRdb keeps only in-frame clonotypes and omits some of them. The table lists about 470,000 clones, about 76% of them singletons. The sequencing sample was made of PBMCs. Receptors originate from a woman between 40 and 50 years old in good health. Some clones in this sample may be carry-over from other donors' samples.

The chain uses TRBV4-2 and TRBJ2-1; D is uncertain. CDR1 LGHNA and CDR2 YNFKEQ come from the germline V gene. This CDR3 region has 14 residues. With 0 bases removed from V and 4 bases from J, the gap between germline ends came to 7 bases. As DNA, the CDR3 is TGTGCCAGCAGCCAAGATGTAGCTTACAATGAGCAGTTCTTC. Encoded protein: CASSQDVAYNEQFF.

The rearrangement links TRBV11-2 to TRBJ2-2, with D unclear. Per germline, CDR1 SGHAT and CDR2 FQNNGV. V was pared by 1 base and J by 8 bases, with 5 bases between. CDR3 length equals 12 residues. CDR3 in amino acids: CASSLGQGELFF. In DNA form, the CDR3 reads TGTGCCAGCAGCTTAGGACAAGGGGAGCTGTTTTTT.

The chain combines TRBV7-9 with TRBJ2-5; TRBD2 matches 7 bases. The germline V gene encodes CDR1 SEHNR and CDR2 FQNEAQ (reference sequence). This CDR3 is 11 amino acids long. J was trimmed by 9 bases and V by 6 bases; bases with no gene match: 4. CDR3 amino acids: CASSAGEAQYF. In DNA, the CDR3 is TGTGCCAGCAGTGCGGGGGAAGCCCAGTACTTC.

This sequence joins TRBV2 and TRBJ2-3; D is undetermined. CDR3 length equals 12 residues. Germline assignment: CDR1 SNHLY and CDR2 FYNNEI. Trimming cost V 1 base and J 6 bases, with 5 bases left between them. The DNA of the CDR3 is TGTGCCAGCAGTGAAGAGGAGGATACGCAGTATTTT. Its protein is CASSEEEDTQYF.

This clone has ten or more counts. The chain employs TRBV9 and TRBJ1-2; unclear D gene. The CDR3 length is 15 residues. Germline CDR1 SGDLS, CDR2 YYNGEE. V lost 5 bases and J 2 bases, leaving 16 bases between the germline ends. The CDR3 sequence: CASRGGPARNYGYTF. CDR3 in DNA: TGTGCCAGCAGGGGAGGGCCAGCTCGAAACTATGGCTACACCTTC.

The chain combines TRBV5-1 with TRBJ2-3; D is tentatively TRBD1 or TRBD2 (6 bases each). The V end lost 0 bases, the J end lost 2 bases, and 13 bases lay between the germline ends. The CDR3 is 16 residues long. Germline V lookup: CDR1 SGHRS, CDR2 YFSETQ. The CDR3, as DNA: TGCGCCAGCAGCTTGGAGGGGGGAGCGGTCACAGATACGCAGTATTTT. Translation: CASSLEGGAVTDTQYF.